These 4 T cell receptor beta chains share one sample of origin, sequenced in a study of cytomegalovirus exposure and HLA in healthy donors. This table comes from immunoSEQ multiplex PCR, and its TCRdb copy is limited to in-frame clones, with some not included. The table lists 50,000 or so clones, about 91% of them singletons. Sequenced: PBMCs. These receptors were taken from a woman aged 25 to 39 in good health and CMV-seronegative.

The rearrangement links TRBV19 to TRBJ2-1; TRBD2 matches at 7 bases. The CDR3 has 14 residues. The V segment lost 3 bases and the J segment 5 bases; nucleotides outside the gene matches: 4. Germline V CDR1 and CDR2: LNHDA, SQIVND (reference sequence). The CDR3 protein is CASSIFSGNNEQFF. In DNA, the CDR3 is TGTGCCAGTAGTATTTTCAGCGGGAACAATGAGCAGTTCTTC.

The chain couples TRBV5-1 to TRBJ1-4, with TRBD1 identical over 8 bases. Trimming cost V 4 bases and J 10 bases; bases outside gene matches: 6. The CDR3 is 13 amino acids. CDR1 and CDR2 (germline): SGHRS, YFSETQ. The CDR3: CASSADRVGKLFF. The CDR3 DNA reads as TGCGCCAGCAGCGCGGACAGGGTCGGAAAACTGTTTTTT. The whole variable domain, filled in from reference TRBV5-1 and TRBJ1-4, reads KAGVTQTPRYLIKTRGQQVTLSCSPISGHRSVSWYQQTPGQGLQFLFEYFSETQRNKGNFPGRFSGRQFSNSRSEMNVSTLELGDSALYLCASSADRVGKLFFGSGTQLSVL.

This chain connects TRBV7-6 to TRBJ1-2; 9 bases agree with TRBD1. CDR3 length equals 13 residues. The germline gives CDR1 SGHVS, CDR2 FNYEAQ. The trim removed 5 bases at V and 8 bases at J, leaving 6 bases unmatched. CDR3 sequence reads: CASSQTGGEGYTF. DNA for the CDR3: TGTGCCAGCAGCCAAACAGGGGGCGAGGGCTACACCTTC.

V and J are TRBV28 and TRBJ2-4; D is unclear. Trimming pared 1 base from V and 0 bases from J, leaving 7 bases between. The CDR3 covers 15 residues. Germline CDR1 reads MDHEN; CDR2 reads SYDVKM. Here the CDR3 reads CASSLSQIAKNIQYF. The CDR3, as DNA: TGTGCCAGCAGTTTATCCCAGATAGCCAAAAACATTCAGTACTTC. Filled out from reference TRBV28 and TRBJ2-4, the complete variable domain reads DVKVTQSSRYLVKRTGEKVFLECVQDMDHENMFWYRQDPGLGLRLIYFSYDVKMKEKGDIPEGYSVSREKKERFSLILESASTNQTSMYLCASSLSQIAKNIQYFGAGTRLSVL.